This T cell receptor beta chain was captured by sequencing in a study of OX40 agonist ivuxolimab in advanced cancers. The overall study: Participants averaged roughly 57 years of age (range roughly 23 to 80) and were around 80% male. Study conclusions and caveats: Clonal expansion was among the lowest in partial responders at 0.1-3.0 mg/kg, especially CD8+. Low normalized T-cell clonal expansion was also seen in some nonresponders.

The J segment lost 6 bases and the V segment lost 3 bases, leaving 4 bases of the junction unmatched. Germline CDR1 MDHEN, CDR2 SYDVKM. This CDR3 contains 17 residues. Assay: immunoSEQ multiplex PCR; the TCRdb copy retains only in-frame clones and omits some. The sample contains around 74,000 clones, around 92% of which appear only once. As to this clone: Its cognate antigen is unknown.

The sequence came from an adult with an advanced solid tumor such as melanoma, head and neck, liver or kidney cancer. This sequence joins TRBV28 and TRBJ2-2; 16 bases align to TRBD2. Source: CD4+ or CD8+ T cells sorted from blood, taken in a trial of the OX40 agonist ivuxolimab. The CDR3 protein is CASSFWGLAGGPGELFF. Written as DNA, the CDR3 is TGTGCCAGCAGTTTCTGGGGACTAGCGGGAGGGCCCGGGGAGCTGTTTTTT.